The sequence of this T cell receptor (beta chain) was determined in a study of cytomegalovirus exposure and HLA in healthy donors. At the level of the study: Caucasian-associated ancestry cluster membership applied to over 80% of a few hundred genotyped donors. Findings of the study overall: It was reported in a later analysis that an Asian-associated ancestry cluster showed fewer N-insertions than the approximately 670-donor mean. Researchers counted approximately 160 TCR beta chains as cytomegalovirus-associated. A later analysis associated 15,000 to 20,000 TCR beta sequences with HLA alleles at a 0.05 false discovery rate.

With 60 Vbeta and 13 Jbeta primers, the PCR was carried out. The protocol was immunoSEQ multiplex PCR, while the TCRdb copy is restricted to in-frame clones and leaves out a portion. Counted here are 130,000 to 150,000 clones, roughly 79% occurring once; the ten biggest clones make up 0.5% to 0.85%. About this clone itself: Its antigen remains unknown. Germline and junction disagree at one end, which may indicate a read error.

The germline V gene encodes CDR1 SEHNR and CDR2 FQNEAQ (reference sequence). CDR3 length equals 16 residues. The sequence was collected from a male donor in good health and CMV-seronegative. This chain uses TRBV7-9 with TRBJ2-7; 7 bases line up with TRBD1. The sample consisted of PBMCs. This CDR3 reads CSSSLYRGRSSYEQYF. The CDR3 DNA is TGTTCCAGCAGCCTCTACAGGGGAAGAAGCTCCTACGAGCAGTACTTC.